This TCR beta chain originates from a study of vaccination and CD4 T cells after COVID-19. The Oncomine TCR Beta short-read assay was applied to DNA of cultured CD4+ T cells. A single record per CDR3 protein comes from TCRdb applying MiXCR to the PCR reads. The repertoire holds over 10,000 distinct CDR3 sequences, with roughly 65% as singletons. Treatment denoted: 10-day PBMC culture with coronavirus spike peptide pools or control peptides (ViraFEST assay). With regard to this clonotype: Antigen specificity is unknown.

Germline V gene lookup returns CDR1 MNHNS and CDR2 SASEGT. V lost 7 bases and J 1 base, leaving 11 bases between the germline ends. CDR3 length: 14 amino acids. The chain links TRBV6-1 to TRBJ1-3; D unresolved. Sequencing was performed on CD4+ T cells from blood, cultured in vitro. This sequence was found in a human donor who had recovered from COVID-19. The CDR3 DNA reads TGTGCCAGCACTGATAGGACTTCTGGAAACACCATATATTTT. This codes for CASTDRTSGNTIYF.